This section outlines one TCR beta chain sequence together with its context. Which antigen it targets is not known. No base quality values were provided; no much bigger clone lies one nucleotide off. Other DNA sequences from this sample encode an identical CDR3 as well. These data belong to a study of blood T cell repertoires in COVID-19 (dated by TCRdb to 2020 to 2022). Looking at the study overall: Samples covering the acute and convalescent phases of COVID-19 were provided by collaborators in the United States, Italy and Spain. The material from the prospective study consisted of cDNA or gDNA derived from T cells, B-cell-depleted T cells, or PBMCs. Deeply sampled blood TCRbeta repertoires from subjects exposed to, actively infected with, or recovered from COVID-19 were included in the dataset. The repertoires were released in a freely available public database intended as a resource for research on the immune response to SARS-CoV-2. The samples were drawn from the first 160 participants of the ongoing ImmuneRACE study and from 1,200 or so subjects provided by 6 global collaborators. The sample metadata nearly always contained a de-identified subject ID, COVID-19 status, age in years and sex. Where HLA class I and class II types were available, the types were taken from metadata supplied by the sample provider, not from assay-based typing.

A second Seattle source provided samples from volunteer blood donors who had recovered from COVID-19. Each collaborating institution followed its own protocols to collect whole blood in K2EDTA tubes. For TCRbeta analysis, collaborators shipped samples as frozen whole blood, isolated PBMCs, or DNA extracted from either of those sample types. From the cysteine up to the phenylalanine, the CDR3 has a length of 15 residues. Only CDR3 DNA remains: 45 bases, in frame from the first base. The germline V gene gives CDR1 as MNHEY and CDR2 as SVGEGT. V loses 5 bases at its end and J loses 4 bases; junction bases beyond the gene matches: 3. Points the paper makes about the study in general: The amount of clinical and demographic metadata varied by source and participant and was provided uncurated.

The immunoSEQ Assay, a bias-controlled multiplex PCR, was used to amplify TCRbeta CDR3 regions from genomic DNA. In the source study's methods: Within the assay, amplification of reference gene primers was used to estimate how many nucleated cells each sample contained. To quantify the absolute abundance of each unique TCRbeta CDR3 rearrangement, sequence reads were collapsed and filtered. For each sample, productive Simpson clonality was calculated as the square root of Simpson's diversity index across productive rearrangements. Imported from immuneACCESS, the table was reduced by TCRdb to in-frame sequences with V and J called. These copies leave out some clones; in studies compared against another copy, an unresolved V gene accounts for under half, and the cause of the remainder is not known. The V and J calls and the clone size are those of that table, but D and trimming were determined from the DNA. The sample table holds more than 200,000 clones, of which about 88% were seen once. The ten largest clonotypes hold 2.1% of the sample.

This clonotype was sampled from a woman in her 40s who had recovered from COVID-19. The sequenced material came from peripheral blood. This sequence uses TRBV6-2 or TRBV6-3 and TRBJ2-3, and TRBD2 matches 13 of the central bases. The DNA sequence follows: TGTGCCAGCAGTATCGGGACTAGCGGGGCAGATACGCAGTATTTT. Its protein product is CASSIGTSGADTQYF.